These T cell receptor beta chains were read from a single sample in a study of T-cell reconstitution after alpha-beta-depleted transplantation in children. In TCRdb, the PCR reads were re-called with MiXCR into one record per CDR3 protein. The data show a few hundred thousand distinct CDR3 sequences, 12% seen once. This material consisted of PBMCs from the stem cell graft donor, taken from the stem cell graft. The receptors stem from a human donor who donated a stem cell graft to a child with combined immunodeficiency. Each CDR3 is given with its conserved first and last residue. D genes are given only for firm matches. Clone size, where shown, is once, few, many, or a class for clones that have expanded.

V: TRBV29-1; size: few; D: NA; J: TRBJ2-5; DNA: TGCAGCGTCGACCACGGCGTAACGGTTTCTGGGACCCAGTACTTC; CDR3: CSVDHGVTVSGTQYF
V: TRBV30; size: few; D: NA; J: TRBJ1-2; DNA: TGTGCCTGGGGGCCCCCGACAGTCCTCCCTTATGGCTACACCTTC; CDR3: CAWGPPTVLPYGYTF
V: TRBV14; size: once; D: NA; J: TRBJ2-1; DNA: TGTGCCAGCAGCCAAGAAGTCGGGCCCGGAGACTACTACAATGAGCAGTTCTTC; CDR3: CASSQEVGPGDYYNEQFF
V: TRBV9; size: many; D: TRBD1; J: TRBJ2-2; DNA: TGTGCCAGCAGCGCCGGGACAGGGCTCCTCAGGGGGGAGCTGTTTTTT; CDR3: CASSAGTGLLRGELFF
V: TRBV10-3; size: NA; D: NA; J: TRBJ2-1; DNA: TGTGCCATCAGTGAGTCGGTCTCTAGCGACCACAATGAGCAGTTCTTC; CDR3: CAISESVSSDHNEQFF
V: TRBV20-1; size: NA; D: NA; J: TRBJ2-7; DNA: TGCAGTGCTACGACCTCGAGCTCCTACGAGCAGTACTTC; CDR3: CSATTSSSYEQYF
V: TRBV7-9; size: many; D: TRBD2; J: TRBJ2-3; DNA: TGTGCCAGCAGTTTAGCGGGGGGAGATACGCAGTATTTT; CDR3: CASSLAGGDTQYF
V: TRBV5-1; size: NA; D: TRBD1; J: TRBJ2-3; DNA: TGCGCCAGCAGCTTACCATCCGGGACAGGCAGCACAGATACGCAGTATTTT; CDR3: CASSLPSGTGSTDTQYF
V: TRBV29-1; size: NA; D: NA; J: TRBJ2-1; DNA: TGCAGCGTTGAGGCGGATGAGCAGTTCTTC; CDR3: CSVEADEQFF
V: TRBV20-1; size: NA; D: TRBD1; J: TRBJ2-3; DNA: TGCAGTGCTTCACCTGACAGGGCCTCAGATACGCAGTATTTT; CDR3: CSASPDRASDTQYF
V: TRBV12-3/TRBV12-4; size: NA; D: TRBD2; J: TRBJ2-2; DNA: TGTGCCAGCAGGTCCACTAGCGGGAGGGCCGCAAACACCGGGGAGCTGTTTTTT; CDR3: CASRSTSGRAANTGELFF
V: TRBV10-3; size: many; D: TRBD2; J: TRBJ2-7; DNA: TGTGCCATCAGCGATCGTACTAGCGGACCCTACGAGCAGTACTTC; CDR3: CAISDRTSGPYEQYF
V: TRBV7-7; size: many; D: TRBD1; J: TRBJ2-2; DNA: TGTGCTAGCAGGGAGGACAGGGAAACCGGGGAGCTGTTTTTT; CDR3: CASREDRETGELFF
V: TRBV24-1; size: NA; D: TRBD2; J: TRBJ2-2; DNA: TGTGCCACCAGTGATTTGTCGCGGGAGGCCGGGGAGCTGTTTTTT; CDR3: CATSDLSREAGELFF
V: TRBV7-2; size: NA; D: NA; J: TRBJ2-3; DNA: TGTGCCAGCAGCTTAATTATGGGGTCGGATACGCAGTATTTT; CDR3: CASSLIMGSDTQYF
V: TRBV7-2; size: many; D: TRBD1; J: TRBJ1-4; DNA: TGTGCCAGCAGCTCGACAGGGGTAGATGAAAAACTGTTTTTT; CDR3: CASSSTGVDEKLFF
V: TRBV5-1; size: NA; D: NA; J: TRBJ1-2; DNA: TGCGCCAGCAGCTTGGCCTCTAGCCATGGCTACACCTTC; CDR3: CASSLASSHGYTF
V: TRBV4-3; size: NA; D: NA; J: TRBJ1-1; DNA: TGCGCCAGCAGCCAAGATCTTTGGACAGCAGACACTGAAGCTTTCTTT; CDR3: CASSQDLWTADTEAFF
V: TRBV7-2; size: many; D: NA; J: TRBJ1-6; DNA: TGTGCCAGCAGCTTAGCCCCCGGGCAGGGTAACTCACCCCTCCACTTT; CDR3: CASSLAPGQGNSPLHF
V: TRBV2; size: NA; D: TRBD1; J: TRBJ2-3; DNA: TGTGCCAGCAGGGCGACAGGGGCTTACACAGATACGCAGTATTTT; CDR3: CASRATGAYTDTQYF
V: TRBV7-6; size: NA; D: TRBD1; J: TRBJ2-3; DNA: TGTGCCAGCAGCCGCCCCGGGACAGGGGATAATACGCAGTATTTT; CDR3: CASSRPGTGDNTQYF
V: TRBV27; size: few; D: TRBD2; J: TRBJ2-2; DNA: TGTGCCAGCAGTCCGCCCTTTGCGGGAGGCATCACCGGGGAGCTGTTTTTT; CDR3: CASSPPFAGGITGELFF
V: TRBV12-3/TRBV12-4; size: NA; D: NA; J: TRBJ1-2; DNA: TGTGCCAGCAGTCAACAGGGTTACGGCTATGGCTACACCTTC; CDR3: CASSQQGYGYGYTF
V: TRBV14; size: few; D: NA; J: TRBJ2-1; DNA: TGTGCCAGCAGCCAAGATCGCAGGGGTCCCTACAATGAGCAGTTCTTC; CDR3: CASSQDRRGPYNEQFF
V: TRBV6-5; size: few; D: TRBD1; J: TRBJ2-2; DNA: TGTGCCAGCAGCTACAGGGGGCGCGGGGAGCTGTTTTTT; CDR3: CASSYRGRGELFF
V: TRBV7-8; size: few; D: NA; J: TRBJ2-1; DNA: TGTGCCAGCAGCCCGGCGGGACTCGTGAGCTCCTACAATGAGCAGTTCTTC; CDR3: CASSPAGLVSSYNEQFF
V: TRBV28; size: NA; D: NA; J: TRBJ2-1; DNA: TGTGCCAGCAGTTTAATGTCCCCAGCAAGCTCCTACAATGAGCAGTTCTTC; CDR3: CASSLMSPASSYNEQFF
V: TRBV11-2; size: NA; D: TRBD2; J: TRBJ2-3; DNA: TGTGCCAGCAGCTTCCCGTGGACTAGCGGGGGCTTTGAGCTAGACACAGATACGCAGTATTTT; CDR3: CASSFPWTSGGFELDTDTQYF
V: TRBV7-9; size: few; D: NA; J: TRBJ2-1; DNA: TGTGCCAGCAGCCCAAGGGGGGGAGGACAGCGGAATGAGCAGTTCTTC; CDR3: CASSPRGGGQRNEQFF
V: TRBV12-3/TRBV12-4; size: few; D: NA; J: TRBJ1-5; DNA: TGTGCCAGCAGTTTAATGTTAAACAGTTATCAGCCCCAGCATTTT; CDR3: CASSLMLNSYQPQHF
V: TRBV7-6; size: NA; D: NA; J: TRBJ1-1; DNA: TGTGCCAGCAGCTTAGTAGCAGGGGAGGACACTGAAGCTTTCTTT; CDR3: CASSLVAGEDTEAFF
V: TRBV6-1; size: NA; D: TRBD2; J: TRBJ2-1; DNA: TGTGCCAGCAGTCGCCTCCGGACTAGCCTTTACAATGAGCAGTTCTTC; CDR3: CASSRLRTSLYNEQFF
V: TRBV5-1; size: many; D: TRBD2; J: TRBJ2-7; DNA: TGCGCCAGCAGCTGGACTAGATCTTCCTACGAGCAGTACTTC; CDR3: CASSWTRSSYEQYF
V: TRBV6-2/TRBV6-3; size: NA; D: NA; J: TRBJ2-4; DNA: TGTGCCAGCAGTCGCCCGTTGGGGATAGCCAAAAACATTCAGTACTTC; CDR3: CASSRPLGIAKNIQYF
V: TRBV7-9; size: NA; D: TRBD2; J: TRBJ2-7; DNA: TGTGCCCCCACTAGCGTCTCATCCTACGAGCAGTACTTC; CDR3: CAPTSVSSYEQYF
V: TRBV10-3; size: NA; D: TRBD1; J: TRBJ1-5; DNA: TGTGCCATCAGTTCCAGGGGGGATCAGCCCCAGCATTTT; CDR3: CAISSRGDQPQHF
V: TRBV12-3/TRBV12-4; size: many; D: NA; J: TRBJ2-1; DNA: TGTGCCAGCAGTTCCGGTTATGAGCAGTTCTTC; CDR3: CASSSGYEQFF
V: TRBV10-3; size: many; D: TRBD2; J: TRBJ2-1; DNA: TGTGCCATCAGTGGGGGACTAGCGGGGGGGCCGCCTTATGAGCAGTTCTTC; CDR3: CAISGGLAGGPPYEQFF
V: TRBV27; size: many; D: TRBD1; J: TRBJ1-2; DNA: TGTGCCAGCAGTACCCGGACAGGGGGCAACTATGGCTACACCTTC; CDR3: CASSTRTGGNYGYTF
V: TRBV3-1; size: many; D: TRBD1; J: TRBJ2-5; DNA: TGTGCCAGCAGCCAAGAATCCAGGGGGGAGACCCAGTACTTC; CDR3: CASSQESRGETQYF
V: TRBV11-2; size: NA; D: NA; J: TRBJ1-5; DNA: TGTGCCAGCAGCCCGCCTGAGGCAAGCTCATATAGCAATCAGCCCCAGCATTTT; CDR3: CASSPPEASSYSNQPQHF
V: TRBV10-3; size: few; D: NA; J: TRBJ2-1; DNA: TGTGCCATCGCCGACAAGCTCAATGAGCAGTTCTTC; CDR3: CAIADKLNEQFF
V: TRBV5-1; size: few; D: NA; J: TRBJ1-6; DNA: TGCGCCAGCAGTCGGAGGGAGGAGAATTCACCCCTCCACTTT; CDR3: CASSRREENSPLHF
V: TRBV5-1; size: once; D: NA; J: TRBJ2-7; DNA: TGCGCCAGCAGCCTATCAGGGGGGACTAGAGCATACGAGCAGTACTTC; CDR3: CASSLSGGTRAYEQYF
V: TRBV7-2; size: NA; D: NA; J: TRBJ2-5; DNA: TGTGCCAGCAGCTTAAACAGCCAAGAGACCCAGTACTTC; CDR3: CASSLNSQETQYF
V: TRBV12-3/TRBV12-4; size: few; D: NA; J: TRBJ2-7; DNA: TGTGCCAGCAGTCCACCGGGAAGTTCCTACGAGCAGTACTTC; CDR3: CASSPPGSSYEQYF
V: TRBV7-2; size: few; D: NA; J: TRBJ1-5; DNA: TGTGCCAGCAGCTTATTCTTCACAGATCAGCCCCAGCATTTT; CDR3: CASSLFFTDQPQHF
V: TRBV29-1; size: many; D: NA; J: TRBJ2-6; DNA: TGCAGCGTTGTAATATGGTCGAGTGGGGCCAACGTCCTGACTTTC; CDR3: CSVVIWSSGANVLTF